These 4 T cell receptor beta chains were sequenced from one sample in a study of T-cell memory formation after mild COVID-19. TCRdb fed the 5' RACE reads into MiXCR, producing one record per CDR3 protein. The repertoire holds 350,000 or so distinct CDR3 sequences, with roughly 20% as singletons. The material sequenced was PBMCs or a T cell subset sorted from them (not recorded which). The source of these receptors is an adult woman who had mild COVID-19 (a few samples of this study predate the infection). Cell type and time point are not known.

Only a few counts were recorded for this clonotype. This chain joins TRBV7-9 and TRBJ2-5; D unresolved. Trimming pared 3 bases from V and 5 bases from J, leaving 16 bases between. CDR1 SEHNR and CDR2 FQNEAQ come from the germline V gene (reference sequence). The CDR3 is 15 residues long. Here the CDR3 reads CASSLGSVRLETQYF. The CDR3 DNA reads TGTGCCAGCAGCTTGGGCTCGGTCAGGTTGGAGACCCAGTACTTC.

This clonotype occurred many times. The chain carries TRBV28 and TRBJ2-5; TRBD2 aligns across 9 bases. Germline V gives CDR1 MDHEN, CDR2 SYDVKM. The CDR3 is 18 residues long. Trimming took 5 bases from V and 1 from J; bases not matched to a gene: 14. For the CDR3, the DNA is TGTGCCAGCAGTCTTATGGGGGCGGCGGGAGGGCCCCAAGAGACCCAGTACTTC. Amino acids: CASSLMGAAGGPQETQYF.

A few counts support this clonotype. The J gene is TRBJ2-5, the V gene TRBV30; unclear D gene. Trimming took 0 bases from V and 3 from J, leaving 23 bases between them. In germline, CDR1 is GTSNPN, CDR2 SVGIG (reference sequence). The CDR3 covers 18 residues. CDR3 in amino acids: CAWSVGTAARWVEETQYF. The CDR3 DNA follows: TGTGCCTGGAGTGTAGGCACGGCCGCCAGATGGGTCGAAGAGACCCAGTACTTC.

The genes are TRBV5-1 and TRBJ2-7; TRBD2 agrees at 8 bases. Unmatched junction bases numbered 12, after V lost 5 bases and J lost 5 bases. CDR1 SGHRS and CDR2 YFSETQ come from the germline V gene. The CDR3 length is 15 residues. The CDR3 protein is CASRWTERESHEQYF. The CDR3 DNA reads TGCGCCAGCAGGTGGACGGAGCGGGAGAGCCACGAGCAGTACTTC.